A selection of T cell receptor beta chains follows, all from one sample in a study of beta chain features in type 1 diabetes. Generated by immunoSEQ multiplex PCR, the TCRdb table keeps only in-frame clones and is missing some. The sample has roughly 240,000 clones, around 24% seen once. The material sequenced was naive CD4+ T cells from blood. The receptor source for this set is a woman aged 30 to 39 with type 1 diabetes. CDR3s include the opening cysteine and the closing phenylalanine or tryptophan. A D gene is named only where the DNA matches it firmly. Size is stated for part of the rows, as once, few or many counts, or as a class when the clone is expanded.

J gene | clone size | V gene | D gene | CDR3 protein | CDR3 DNA
TRBJ2-1 | few | TRBV29-1 | TRBD2 | CSVWLPKAGVAYNEQFF | TGCAGCGTTTGGTTGCCCAAAGCGGGAGTAGCCTACAATGAGCAGTTCTTC
TRBJ1-5 | few | TRBV28 | NA | CASSLPDQAAQHF | TGTGCCAGCAGTTTACCCGACCAGGCAGCCCAGCATTTT
TRBJ2-5 | few | TRBV5-6 | TRBD2 | CASSLVSSGQETQYF | TGTGCCAGCAGCTTGGTGTCTAGCGGGCAAGAGACCCAGTACTTC
TRBJ1-1 | few | TRBV30 | TRBD1 | CAGRQGPTEAFF | TGTGCCGGCCGACAGGGACCCACTGAAGCTTTCTTT
TRBJ2-5 | NA | TRBV4-1 | TRBD2 | CASSQVGLAGETQYF | TGCGCCAGCAGCCAAGTGGGACTAGCCGGGGAGACCCAGTACTTC
TRBJ2-3 | NA | TRBV7-9 | TRBD2 | CAAEAGVADTQYF | TGTGCCGCTGAAGCGGGAGTTGCGGATACGCAGTATTTT
TRBJ2-5 | few | TRBV7-7 | NA | CASSLGGSNQETQYF | TGTGCTAGCAGCTTAGGTGGGAGTAATCAAGAGACCCAGTACTTC
TRBJ2-7 | NA | TRBV11-2 | TRBD1 | CASSLTGGSYEQYF | TGTGCCAGCAGCTTGACAGGGGGCTCCTACGAGCAGTACTTC
TRBJ1-1 | NA | TRBV2 | NA | CASSEDSNTEAFF | TGTGCCAGCAGTGAAGACAGTAACACTGAAGCTTTCTTT
TRBJ1-4 | few | TRBV7-9 | TRBD1 | CASSSGRGTGGEKLFF | TGTGCCAGCAGCTCTGGCCGAGGGACAGGGGGAGAAAAACTGTTTTTT
TRBJ2-1 | NA | TRBV5-1 | TRBD2 | CASSLTGGRDEQFF | TGCGCCAGCAGCTTGACGGGAGGGAGGGATGAGCAGTTCTTC
TRBJ1-5 | few | TRBV4-1 | TRBD1 | CASSQLQGAILPQHF | TGCGCCAGCAGCCAATTACAGGGGGCGATTCTGCCCCAGCATTTT
TRBJ2-3 | NA | TRBV5-1 | NA | CASSLAPGADTQYF | TGCGCCAGCAGCTTGGCTCCCGGGGCAGATACGCAGTATTTT
TRBJ2-3 | NA | TRBV7-7 | TRBD1 | CASSLQDRDTQYF | TGTGCTAGCAGCTTACAAGACAGGGACACGCAGTATTTT
TRBJ2-3 | NA | TRBV19 | TRBD2 | CASSAGLGADTQYF | TGTGCCAGTAGTGCCGGACTAGGGGCAGATACGCAGTATTTT
TRBJ2-3 | NA | TRBV5-1 | NA | CASSQGLLQDTQYF | TGCGCCAGCAGCCAGGGACTGCTCCAGGATACGCAGTATTTT
TRBJ2-1 | NA | TRBV5-1 | TRBD1 | CASGPDRGNEQFF | TGCGCCAGCGGACCGGACAGGGGCAATGAGCAGTTCTTC
TRBJ2-1 | NA | TRBV9 | TRBD2 | CASSVRLAGDNEQFF | TGTGCCAGCAGCGTAAGACTAGCGGGCGACAATGAGCAGTTCTTC
TRBJ2-7 | few | TRBV6-6 | TRBD2 | CASRLTGTSGAEQYF | TGTGCCAGCAGGCTTACCGGGACTAGCGGGGCCGAGCAGTACTTC
TRBJ2-1 | few | TRBV18 | TRBD1 | CASSPRTGYNEQFF | TGTGCCAGCTCCCCCCGGACAGGCTACAATGAGCAGTTCTTC
TRBJ1-1 | NA | TRBV7-6 | NA | CASSSPAGVPTEAFF | TGTGCCAGCAGCTCCCCGGCGGGGGTGCCCACTGAAGCTTTCTTT
TRBJ2-2 | few | TRBV9 | NA | CASSGQTVNTGELFF | TGTGCCAGCAGCGGCCAAACGGTCAACACCGGGGAGCTGTTTTTT
TRBJ2-5 | few | TRBV18 | NA | CASSPPPPSTQYF | TGTGCCAGCTCACCACCACCCCCGAGCACCCAGTACTTC
TRBJ2-5 | NA | TRBV15 | NA | CATSREPVGETQYF | TGTGCCACCAGCAGAGAACCGGTCGGGGAGACCCAGTACTTC